This T cell receptor beta chain was sequenced during a study of T cells in Graves' hyperthyroidism and ophthalmopathy. From RNA transcripts, TCR beta CDR3 regions were amplified. The TCR CDR3 first-round RT-PCR relied on the HTBI primer set. Using its own MiXCR run on the multiplex PCR reads, TCRdb lists one record per CDR3 protein. This table holds about 600,000 distinct CDR3 sequences, more than 13% found once. The CDR3 length is 14 residues. The V segment lost 5 bases and the J segment 2 bases; nucleotides outside the gene matches: 6. Uncontrolled infection, other autoimmune disease, pregnancy or lactation disqualified patients from enrolment. Every diagnosis used clinical symptoms, serum thyroxine and TRAb, thyroid ultrasound and orbital computed tomography.

The sample comprised blood. J is TRBJ2-7 and V is TRBV12-3 or TRBV12-4; 7 nucleotides agree with TRBD1. The TCR was taken from a woman aged 18-30 years with Graves' ophthalmopathy. The CDR3 spells CASSVEQGAYEQYF. The DNA of the CDR3 is TGTGCCAGCAGTGTCGAGCAGGGGGCCTACGAGCAGTACTTC.